Below, 17 T cell receptor beta chains from the same sample are listed, as sequenced in a study of graft-versus-host responses after intestinal transplantation. Here immunoSEQ multiplex PCR was the method, and the copy in TCRdb shows in-frame clones only, minus some. In the table there are 40,000 or so clones, 80% to 85% of which are singletons. The sample was PBMCs, taken about 990 days after transplant. These receptors originate from a human patient who received an intestinal transplant, so some T cells may come from the graft donor.

The gene calls are TRBV30 and TRBJ1-6; tentatively, D is TRBD1 (5 bases). The length of the CDR3 is 16 residues. From germline, CDR1 is GTSNPN and CDR2 SVGIG (reference sequence). V was cut by 4 bases and J by 10 bases, with 23 bases left in between. CDR3 sequence: CAWKFGGGDSPSPLHF. The DNA of the CDR3 is TGTGCCTGGAAGTTCGGGGGAGGGGATAGTCCATCACCCCTCCACTTT.

This chain links TRBV29-1 with TRBJ2-1; a possible D gene is TRBD1 (5 bases). Trimming removed 1 base from V and 2 bases from J, with 12 bases in between. This CDR3 is built from 15 residues. Looked up from germline, CDR1 is SQVTM and CDR2 is ANQGSEA. In nucleotides, the CDR3 is TGCAGCGTTGAAGTCCAGGGCCGCGCCTACAATGAGCAGTTCTTC. It is translated as CSVEVQGRAYNEQFF.

The table lists this clone with a few counts. This chain joins TRBV18 and TRBJ2-7; D unresolved. Germline CDR1 and CDR2: KGHSH and LQKENI. The CDR3 has 14 residues. V lost 1 base and J lost 1, with 8 bases in between. DNA of the CDR3: TGTGCCAGCTCACCACAAGCAGCTTCCTACGAGCAGTACTTC. This gives the protein CASSPQAASYEQYF.

As DNA, the CDR3 is TGTGCCAGCAGTTTGAACAGAGAGACCCAGTACTTC. It encodes CASSLNRETQYF. The chain links TRBV28 to TRBJ2-5; D not resolved. V lost 3 bases, J lost 4 bases, and 6 bases lay in between. Germline assignment: CDR1 MDHEN and CDR2 SYDVKM. This CDR3 is 12 amino acids long.

The table lists this clone with a count of one. This chain uses TRBV28 with TRBJ1-2; 7 nucleotides agree with TRBD1. CDR3 length: 13 amino acids. The trim removed 5 bases at V and 5 bases at J, leaving 5 bases unmatched. Germline V gene data show CDR1 as MDHEN and CDR2 as SYDVKM. The CDR3 protein is CASSPGQDYGYTF. Written as DNA, the CDR3 is TGTGCCAGCAGTCCCGGACAGGATTATGGCTACACCTTC.

The V gene is TRBV7-2, the J gene TRBJ2-3; D may be TRBD1 (5 bases). CDR1 is SGHTA and CDR2 is FQGNSA in the germline V gene. Trimming took 2 bases from V and 5 from J, leaving 17 bases between them. The length of the CDR3 is 16 residues. CDR3 residues: CASSLSWTLKQDTQYF. The CDR3 DNA is TGTGCCAGCAGCTTATCTTGGACACTCAAGCAAGATACGCAGTATTTT.

The chain joins TRBV21-1 to TRBJ1-6; TRBD1, the table's D call, lacks a check against the DNA. TRBV21-1 is a listed pseudogene. The CDR3 is 15 residues long. The CDR3 DNA is TGTGCCAGCAGCGACACCCTCCCCCTCCTTTCACCCCTCCACTTT. Its translation is CASSDTLPLLSPLHF.

J is TRBJ1-6 and V is TRBV5-6; D not certain. Trimming took 2 bases from V and 7 from J, leaving 10 bases between them. Looked up from germline, CDR1 is SGHDT and CDR2 is YYEEEE. The CDR3 runs 14 residues. Written as DNA, the CDR3 is TGTGCCAGCAGCTTCATTTACGGGAATTCACCCCTCCACTTT. Its protein product is CASSFIYGNSPLHF.

This chain joins TRBV21-1 and TRBJ1-6; the DNA was not used to check the table's D call, TRBD1. TRBV21-1 constitutes a pseudogene. The CDR3 sequence is 15 residues long. The CDR3, as DNA: TGTGCCAGCAACCCCAGGGGAACAAAGAATTCACCCCTCCACTTT. Protein: CASNPRGTKNSPLHF.

The genes are TRBV5-1 and TRBJ2-2; 9 nucleotides agree with TRBD1. The CDR3 totals 16 residues. The germline V gene has CDR1 SGHRS and CDR2 YFSETQ. With V trimmed by 1 base and J by 3 bases, 4 bases remained unmatched. CDR3 coding DNA: TGCGCCAGCAGCTTGACCACAGGGGGCGACACCGGGGAGCTGTTTTTT. Protein sequence: CASSLTTGGDTGELFF.

This chain links TRBV9 with TRBJ2-6; 10 nucleotides align to TRBD2. The CDR3 has 21 amino acids. Germline CDR1 and CDR2: SGDLS and YYNGEE. V gave up 4 bases and J gave up 4 bases; unmatched junction bases: 20. DNA of the CDR3: TGTGCCAGCAGCATGCCCCGGACTAGCGGTTCAACCAGGGCCGGGGCCAACGTCCTGACTTTC. Protein product: CASSMPRTSGSTRAGANVLTF. The full variable domain, its missing parts supplied by reference TRBV9 and TRBJ2-6, is DSGVTQTPKHLITATGQRVTLRCSPRSGDLSVYWYQQSLDQGLQFLIQYYNGEERAKGNILERFSAQQFPDLHSELNLSSLELGDSALYFCASSMPRTSGSTRAGANVLTFGAGSRLTVL.

The chain employs TRBV5-1 and TRBJ2-2, with TRBD1 as a possible D gene (6 bases). Trimming left V 1 base short and J 3 bases short, with 7 bases between. This CDR3 has 14 amino acids. Germline values: CDR1 SGHRS, CDR2 YFSETQ. In DNA, the CDR3 is TGCGCCAGCAGCTTGAGGACAGACACCGGGGAGCTGTTTTTT. This translates into CASSLRTDTGELFF.

This chain links TRBV29-1 with TRBJ1-1; D gene uncertain. Germline CDR1 and CDR2: SQVTM and ANQGSEA. The CDR3 extends over 13 amino acids. Trimming cost V 5 bases and J 0 bases, with 10 bases left between them. The CDR3 DNA reads TGCAGCGTTTCGTGGTTTATGAACACTGAAGCTTTCTTT. As protein: CSVSWFMNTEAFF.

The V call is TRBV19, the J call TRBJ1-5; 7 bases agree with TRBD1. Germline V gene lookup returns CDR1 LNHDA and CDR2 SQIVND (reference sequence). The CDR3 totals 15 residues. The V segment lost 7 bases and the J segment 0 bases; nucleotides outside the gene matches: 6. The DNA of the CDR3 is TGTGCCAGTACCGGGACAGAATATAGCAATCAGCCCCAGCATTTT. Translation: CASTGTEYSNQPQHF.

The chain carries TRBV28 and TRBJ1-4; D is ambiguous. The CDR3 is 14 amino acids. V dropped 5 bases and J dropped 3 bases, with 10 bases sitting between them. Germline V gene sequence: CDR1 MDHEN, CDR2 SYDVKM. The CDR3 nucleotides are TGTGCCAGCAGTCAGGACGGTCCTAATGAAAAACTGTTTTTT. Protein: CASSQDGPNEKLFF.

This chain connects TRBV4-1 to TRBJ2-3; 15 bases are shared with TRBD2. This CDR3 is built from 17 residues. Germline loops: CDR1 MGHRA, CDR2 YSYEKL. V gave up 4 bases and J gave up 1 base; unmatched junction bases: 3. As DNA, the CDR3 is TGCGCCAGCAGCCCAAGGACTAGCGGGGGGGGCACAGATACGCAGTATTTT. Translation: CASSPRTSGGGTDTQYF.

The chain combines TRBV11-2 with TRBJ2-2, with D unresolved. Trimming pared 5 bases from V and 5 bases from J, leaving 9 bases between. This CDR3 is 13 amino acids long. Germline CDR1 is SGHAT and CDR2 is FQNNGV. CDR3 sequence: CASSPLRTGELFF. The CDR3 region has the DNA TGTGCCAGCAGCCCCCTAAGAACCGGGGAGCTGTTTTTT.